This T cell receptor beta chain was found in a study of shared clonotypes between healthy human individuals. For this clone: Its antigen remains unknown.

CDR1 and CDR2 (germline): SGHRS, YFSETQ. The CDR3 runs 15 residues. Trimming at V came to 0 bases and at J to 6 bases, leaving 8 bases not matched to a gene. Study-level findings and limits: Rarefaction curves obtained for sorted subsets showed sequencing incomplete despite large depth. In contrast to clonotypes shared by all four donors, non-shared clonotypes had lower generation probabilities. Only blood underwent sampling, and tissue repertoires likely differ.

TCRdb keeps only in-frame clones here, not all; method: immunoSEQ multiplex PCR. The sample carries 740,000 or so clones, about three quarters recorded once. This chain joins TRBV5-1 and TRBJ1-1, with 7 bases matching TRBD1. The TCR sequence derives from a woman younger than 45 in good health. The source material was memory CD4+ T cells sorted from blood. Subset of the sample: CD45RA-negative fraction. The CDR3 DNA sequence: TGCGCCAGCAGCTTGGGAGACAGGGACTTCGCTGAAGCTTTCTTT. Amino acid sequence: CASSLGDRDFAEAFF. Full variable domain (missing parts from reference TRBV5-1 and TRBJ1-1): KAGVTQTPRYLIKTRGQQVTLSCSPISGHRSVSWYQQTPGQGLQFLFEYFSETQRNKGNFPGRFSGRQFSNSRSEMNVSTLELGDSALYLCASSLGDRDFAEAFFGQGTRLTVV.